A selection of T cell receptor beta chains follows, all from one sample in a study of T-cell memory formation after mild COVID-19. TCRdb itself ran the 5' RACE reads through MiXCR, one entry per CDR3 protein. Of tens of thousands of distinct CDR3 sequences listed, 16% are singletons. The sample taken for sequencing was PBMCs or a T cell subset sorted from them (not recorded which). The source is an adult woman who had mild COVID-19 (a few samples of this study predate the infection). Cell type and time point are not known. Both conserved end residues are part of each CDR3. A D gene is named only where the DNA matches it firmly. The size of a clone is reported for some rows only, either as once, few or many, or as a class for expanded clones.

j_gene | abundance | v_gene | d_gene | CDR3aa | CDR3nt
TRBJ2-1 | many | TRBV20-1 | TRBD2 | CSARDTASGGADWYEQFF | TGCAGTGCTAGAGATACCGCTAGCGGGGGGGCCGATTGGTATGAGCAGTTCTTC
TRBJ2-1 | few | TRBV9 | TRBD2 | CASSGAGGPYNEQFF | TGTGCCAGCAGCGGGGCGGGAGGGCCCTACAATGAGCAGTTCTTC
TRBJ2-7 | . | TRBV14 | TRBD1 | CASSQIPGQGAYEQYF | TGTGCCAGCAGCCAAATTCCCGGACAGGGGGCTTACGAGCAGTACTTC
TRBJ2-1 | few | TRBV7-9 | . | CASSLRGFGSSYNEQFF | TGTGCCAGCAGCTTACGGGGGTTCGGGAGCTCCTACAATGAGCAGTTCTTC
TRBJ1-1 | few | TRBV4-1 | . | CASSQLRLRTEALF | TGCGCCAGCAGCCAGCTCAGGCTGAGGACTGAAGCTTTATTT
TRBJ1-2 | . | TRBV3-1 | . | CASSQEEGRISYGYTF | TGTGCCAGCAGCCAAGAAGAGGGGCGGATAAGCTATGGCTACACCTTC
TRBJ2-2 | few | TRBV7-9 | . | CASKGSNTGELFF | TGTGCCAGCAAAGGGAGTAACACCGGGGAGCTGTTTTTT
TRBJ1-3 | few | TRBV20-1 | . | CSASGDGRSGNTIYF | TGCAGTGCTAGCGGGGACGGTCGCTCTGGAAACACCATATATTTT
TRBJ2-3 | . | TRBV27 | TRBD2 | CASSPTWTSGVTDTQYF | TGTGCCAGCAGTCCGACATGGACTAGCGGGGTTACAGATACGCAGTATTTT
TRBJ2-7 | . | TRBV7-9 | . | CASSSGGKDEQYF | TGTGCCAGCAGCTCCGGGGGCAAGGACGAGCAGTACTTC
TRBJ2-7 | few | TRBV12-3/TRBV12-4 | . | CASSTGIPYEQYF | TGTGCCAGCAGTACAGGGATCCCCTACGAGCAGTACTTC
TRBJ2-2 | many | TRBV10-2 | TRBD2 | CASIGAGGTGELFF | TGCGCCAGCATTGGAGCGGGGGGTACCGGGGAGCTGTTTTTT
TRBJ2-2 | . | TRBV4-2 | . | CASSQDPYTGELFF | TGTGCCAGCAGCCAAGATCCATACACCGGGGAGCTGTTTTTT
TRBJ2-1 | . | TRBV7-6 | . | CASSQGGWNEQFF | TGTGCCAGCAGCCAAGGGGGGTGGAATGAGCAGTTCTTC
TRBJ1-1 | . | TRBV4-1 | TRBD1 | CASSQDPSGQGYTEAFF | TGCGCCAGCAGCCAAGATCCCTCGGGACAGGGTTACACTGAAGCTTTCTTT
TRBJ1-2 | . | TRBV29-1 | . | CSVEGMPDGYTF | TGCAGCGTTGAAGGAATGCCCGACGGCTACACCTTC
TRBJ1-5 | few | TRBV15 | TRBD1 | CATEDRYNQPQHF | TGTGCCACCGAGGACAGGTACAATCAGCCCCAGCATTTT
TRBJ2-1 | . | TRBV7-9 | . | CASSLKSAPNEQFF | TGTGCCAGCAGCTTAAAGTCGGCCCCCAATGAGCAGTTCTTC
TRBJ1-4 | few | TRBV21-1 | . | CASSKALLLRPNEKLFF | TGTGCCAGCAGCAAAGCTTTGTTGTTAAGGCCGAATGAAAAACTGTTTTTT
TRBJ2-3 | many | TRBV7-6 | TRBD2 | CASSLESGGASDTQYF | TGTGCCAGCAGCTTAGAGTCGGGGGGGGCCTCAGATACGCAGTATTTT
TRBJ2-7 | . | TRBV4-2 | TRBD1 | CASSQEGTGAEQYF | TGTGCCAGCAGCCAAGAGGGGACAGGGGCCGAGCAGTACTTC
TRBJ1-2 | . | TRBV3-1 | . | CASSLAGAASNYGYTF | TGTGCCAGCAGCCTCGCTGGGGCAGCCTCGAACTATGGCTACACCTTC
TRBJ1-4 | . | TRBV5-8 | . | CASSLEWGNEKLFF | TGTGCCAGCAGCTTGGAGTGGGGGAATGAAAAACTGTTTTTT
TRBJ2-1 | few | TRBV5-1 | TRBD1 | CASSYIAGGMNEQFF | TGCGCCAGCAGCTACATCGCAGGGGGCATGAATGAGCAGTTCTTC
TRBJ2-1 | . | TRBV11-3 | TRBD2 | CASSLDLAGLAYNEQFF | TGTGCCAGCAGCTTAGATCTAGCGGGACTCGCCTACAATGAGCAGTTCTTC
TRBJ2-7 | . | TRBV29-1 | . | CSVEESGVSYEQYF | TGCAGCGTTGAAGAGTCTGGGGTTTCCTACGAGCAGTACTTC
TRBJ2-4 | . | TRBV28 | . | CASSLLRGSKNIQYF | TGTGCCAGCAGTTTACTCAGGGGTTCCAAAAACATTCAGTACTTC
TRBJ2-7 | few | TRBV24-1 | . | CATSDLNEQYF | TGTGCCACCAGTGATTTGAACGAGCAGTACTTC
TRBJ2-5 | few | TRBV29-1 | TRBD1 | CSVEGPGQGETQYF | TGCAGCGTTGAAGGCCCCGGACAGGGGGAGACCCAGTACTTC
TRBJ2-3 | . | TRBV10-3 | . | CAISESDTDTQYF | TGTGCCATCAGTGAGTCGGACACAGATACGCAGTATTTT
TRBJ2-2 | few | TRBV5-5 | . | CASSLGWDTGELFF | TGTGCCAGCAGCTTGGGATGGGACACCGGGGAGCTGTTTTTT
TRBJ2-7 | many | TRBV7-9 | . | CASSRTGLDYEQYF | TGTGCCAGCAGCCGAACGGGCCTCGACTACGAGCAGTACTTC
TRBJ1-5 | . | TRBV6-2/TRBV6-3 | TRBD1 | CASVDRGVSNQPQHF | TGTGCCAGCGTGGACAGGGGCGTTAGCAATCAGCCCCAGCATTTT
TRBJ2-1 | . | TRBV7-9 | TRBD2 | CASSFTGTSGYNEQFF | TGTGCCAGCAGCTTTACCGGGACTAGCGGCTACAATGAGCAGTTCTTC
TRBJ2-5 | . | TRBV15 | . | CATSAHPSRTTEETQYF | TGTGCCACCAGCGCACATCCATCGAGGACAACTGAAGAGACCCAGTACTTC
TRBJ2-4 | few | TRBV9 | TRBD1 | CASSDSGTAVDIQYF | TGTGCCAGCAGCGATTCCGGGACAGCGGTCGACATTCAGTACTTC
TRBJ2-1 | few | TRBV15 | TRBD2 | CATSRLAGSQGEQFF | TGTGCCACCAGCAGACTAGCGGGCTCCCAGGGTGAGCAGTTCTTC
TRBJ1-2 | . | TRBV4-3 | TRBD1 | CASSHSSGQGGIEHTF | TGCGCCAGCAGCCACTCCTCAGGACAGGGCGGAATAGAGCACACCTTC
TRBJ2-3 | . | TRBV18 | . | CASSISPYPTGLPTDTQYF | TGTGCCAGCTCGATCTCACCCTACCCGACAGGACTCCCAACAGATACGCAGTATTTT
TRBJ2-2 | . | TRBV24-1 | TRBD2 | CATSDPGTSGPRGNTGELFF | TGTGCCACCAGTGATCCCGGGACTAGCGGTCCGCGGGGGAACACCGGGGAGCTGTTTTTT
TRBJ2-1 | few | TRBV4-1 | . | CASSQDKTTGEQFF | TGCGCCAGCAGCCAAGATAAAACCACAGGAGAGCAGTTCTTC
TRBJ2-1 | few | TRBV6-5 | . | CASSPASTHNEQFF | TGTGCCAGCAGTCCGGCTAGCACCCACAATGAGCAGTTCTTC
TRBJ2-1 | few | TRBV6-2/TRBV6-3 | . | CASSPWGEQFF | TGTGCCAGCAGCCCCTGGGGAGAGCAGTTCTTC
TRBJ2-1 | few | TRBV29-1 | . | CSVEAGALNEQFF | TGCAGCGTTGAAGCGGGAGCCCTCAATGAGCAGTTCTTC
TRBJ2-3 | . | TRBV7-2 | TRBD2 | CASSRTSGRADTQYF | TGTGCCAGCAGCCGAACTAGCGGGAGGGCAGATACGCAGTATTTT
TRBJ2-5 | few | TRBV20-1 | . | CSARDGTPQETQYF | TGCAGTGCTAGAGACGGGACTCCTCAAGAGACCCAGTACTTC